This T cell receptor (beta chain) was sequenced in a study of blood T cell repertoires in COVID-19 (dated by TCRdb to 2018 to 2021). Context from the whole study: Samples covering the acute and convalescent phases of COVID-19 were provided by collaborators in the United States, Italy and Spain. Where available, HLA class I and class II types were taken from metadata supplied by the sample provider and were not determined by assay-based typing. The repertoires were made available in a free public database intended to serve as a resource for research on the immune response to SARS-CoV-2. The material from the prospective study consisted of cDNA or gDNA derived from T cells, B-cell-depleted T cells, or PBMCs. Subjects who had been exposed to COVID-19, were actively infected with it, or had recovered from it provided the deeply sampled blood TCRbeta repertoires that made up the dataset. The samples were drawn from two sources: the first 160 participants of the ongoing ImmuneRACE study, and over 1,000 subjects contributed by 6 global collaborators. A de-identified subject ID, COVID-19 status, age in years and sex were almost always included in the sample metadata. Broader findings and caveats from the paper: Clinical and demographic metadata were provided uncurated, with the amount varying by source and participant.

A word on this clone: The antigen this receptor binds is unknown. Per-base quality was not reported, and no clone a single base away is much larger than it.

One collaborating source in Seattle enrolled patients while the patients were actively infected and followed the patients over time throughout the course of disease. Whole blood was collected in K2EDTA tubes by collaborating institutions according to the institutions' own protocols. For TCRbeta analysis, collaborator samples were shipped as frozen whole blood, as isolated PBMCs, or as DNA extracted from either sample type. TCRbeta CDR3 regions were amplified from genomic DNA by means of the immunoSEQ Assay, a bias-controlled multiplex PCR. Per the authors' processing: The number of nucleated cells in each sample was estimated by amplification of reference gene primers within the assay. Sequence reads were collapsed and filtered to measure the absolute abundance of every unique TCRbeta CDR3 rearrangement. For each sample, productive Simpson clonality was calculated as the square root of Simpson's diversity index over productive rearrangements. Here the immuneACCESS table is served through TCRdb, limited to in-frame sequences with V and J called. Missing clones are a known gap in these copies; in checked studies unresolved V genes cover under half, and the rest lacks a known reason. V and J calls and clone size follow that table, whereas D and trimming were derived from the DNA. The sample table records 55,000 to 75,000 clones; roughly 84% of these occur just once. The ten largest clones add up to approximately 10% of the sample.

The germline V gene supplies CDR1 KGHDR and CDR2 SFDVKD. V is trimmed back by 9 bases and J by 6 bases, and the junction contains 8 bases that no gene match accounts for. Spanning cysteine to phenylalanine, the CDR3 consists of 13 amino acids. The only DNA kept is the CDR3, 39 bases in frame from the first base. The receptor was isolated from an elderly man with COVID-19, enrolled during active disease. Specimen: peripheral blood. The rearranged chain carries TRBV24-1 and TRBJ1-1; TRBD1 agrees with 8 junctional bases. The base sequence is TGTGCCACCCGAGGACAGGGAAGGGCTGAAGCTTTCTTT. The translation is CATRGQGRAEAFF.